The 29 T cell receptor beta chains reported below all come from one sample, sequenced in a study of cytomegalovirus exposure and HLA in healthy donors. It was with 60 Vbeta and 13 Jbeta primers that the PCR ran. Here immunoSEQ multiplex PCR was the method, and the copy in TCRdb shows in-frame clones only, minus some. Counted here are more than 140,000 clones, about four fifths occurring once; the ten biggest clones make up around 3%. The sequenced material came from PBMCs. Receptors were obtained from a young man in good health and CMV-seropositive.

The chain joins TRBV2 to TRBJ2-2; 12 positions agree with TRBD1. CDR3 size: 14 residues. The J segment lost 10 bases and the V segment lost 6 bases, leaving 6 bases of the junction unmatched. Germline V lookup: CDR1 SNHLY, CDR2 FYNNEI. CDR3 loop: CASSLGQGASELFF. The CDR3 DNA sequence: TGTGCCAGCAGCCTGGGACAGGGGGCTTCGGAGCTGTTTTTT.

CDR3 sequence (DNA): TGCGCCAGCAGCTTGTTCGTGAACACTGAAGCTTTCTTT. Translated: CASSLFVNTEAFF. The chain joins TRBV5-1 to TRBJ1-1; D remains ambiguous. The length of the CDR3 is 13 residues. Trimming removed 1 base from V and 0 bases from J, with 4 bases in between. Germline-derived CDR1 and CDR2 are SGHRS and YFSETQ.

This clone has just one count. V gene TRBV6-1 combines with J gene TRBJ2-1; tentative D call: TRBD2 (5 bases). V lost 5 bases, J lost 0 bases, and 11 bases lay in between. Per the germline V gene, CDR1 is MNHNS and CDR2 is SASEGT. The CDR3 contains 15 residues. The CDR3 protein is CASSRGRASYNEQFF. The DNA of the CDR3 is TGTGCCAGCAGTCGCGGGCGGGCCTCCTACAATGAGCAGTTCTTC.

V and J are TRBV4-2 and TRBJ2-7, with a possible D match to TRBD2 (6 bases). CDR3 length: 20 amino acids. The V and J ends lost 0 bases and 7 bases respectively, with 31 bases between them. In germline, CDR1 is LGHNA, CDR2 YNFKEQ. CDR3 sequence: CASSQDLGGTSTLSLWEQYF. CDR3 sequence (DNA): TGTGCCAGCAGCCAAGATCTAGGCGGGACTTCTACCCTCAGCTTGTGGGAGCAGTACTTC.

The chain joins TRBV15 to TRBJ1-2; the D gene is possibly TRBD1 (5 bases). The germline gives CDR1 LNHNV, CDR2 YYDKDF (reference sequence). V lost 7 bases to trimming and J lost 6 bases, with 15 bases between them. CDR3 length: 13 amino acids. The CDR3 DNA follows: TGTGCCACCACCGGGTCCTGGGGGGATGGCTACACCTTC. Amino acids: CATTGSWGDGYTF.

CDR3 amino acids: CASSLAGGNAGNTIYF. Written as DNA, the CDR3 is TGCGCCAGCAGCTTGGCCGGGGGGAACGCTGGAAACACCATATATTTT. The chain links TRBV5-1 to TRBJ1-3; a possible D gene is TRBD1 (5 bases). V was trimmed by 0 bases and J by 2 bases, leaving 12 bases between them. The CDR3 covers 16 residues. CDR1 and CDR2 (germline): SGHRS, YFSETQ.

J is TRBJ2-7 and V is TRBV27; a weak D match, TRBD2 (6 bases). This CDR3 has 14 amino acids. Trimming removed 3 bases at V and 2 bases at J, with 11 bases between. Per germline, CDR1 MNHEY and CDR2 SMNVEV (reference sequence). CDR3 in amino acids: CASSLVGGTYEQYF. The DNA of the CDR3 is TGTGCCAGCAGTTTGGTCGGGGGAACCTACGAGCAGTACTTC.

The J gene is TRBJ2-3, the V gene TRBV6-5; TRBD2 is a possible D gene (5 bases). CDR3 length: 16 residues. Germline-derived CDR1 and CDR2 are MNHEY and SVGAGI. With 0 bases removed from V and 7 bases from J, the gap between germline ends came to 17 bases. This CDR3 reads CASSYSEAAPTNTQYF. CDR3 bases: TGTGCCAGCAGTTACTCGGAAGCGGCCCCAACTAATACGCAGTATTTT.

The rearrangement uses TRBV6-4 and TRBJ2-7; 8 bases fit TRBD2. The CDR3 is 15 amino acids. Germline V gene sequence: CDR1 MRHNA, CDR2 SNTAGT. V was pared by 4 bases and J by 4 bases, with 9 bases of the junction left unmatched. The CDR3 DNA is TGTGCCAGCAGTGCACCTGAGCGGGAGTTTTACGAGCAGTACTTC. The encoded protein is CASSAPEREFYEQYF.

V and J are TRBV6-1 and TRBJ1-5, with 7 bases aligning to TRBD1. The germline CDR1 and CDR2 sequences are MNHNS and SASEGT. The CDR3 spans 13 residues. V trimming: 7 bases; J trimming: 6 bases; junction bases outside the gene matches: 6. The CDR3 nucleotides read TGTGCCAGCATGGGGCAGGGGGGTCAGCCCCAGCATTTT. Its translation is CASMGQGGQPQHF.

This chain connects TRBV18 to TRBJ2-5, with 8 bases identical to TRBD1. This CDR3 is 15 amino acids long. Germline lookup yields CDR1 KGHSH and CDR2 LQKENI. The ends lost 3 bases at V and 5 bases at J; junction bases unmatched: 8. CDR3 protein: CASSPTTGAGETQYF. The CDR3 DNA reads TGTGCCAGCTCACCGACGACAGGGGCTGGGGAGACCCAGTACTTC.

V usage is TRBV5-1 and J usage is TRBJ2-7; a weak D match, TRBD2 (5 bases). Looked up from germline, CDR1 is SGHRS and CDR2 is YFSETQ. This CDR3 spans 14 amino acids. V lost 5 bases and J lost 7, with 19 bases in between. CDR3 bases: TGCGCCAGCAGGAATTTTAACGGGGTCAGGGAGCAGTACTTC. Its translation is CASRNFNGVREQYF.

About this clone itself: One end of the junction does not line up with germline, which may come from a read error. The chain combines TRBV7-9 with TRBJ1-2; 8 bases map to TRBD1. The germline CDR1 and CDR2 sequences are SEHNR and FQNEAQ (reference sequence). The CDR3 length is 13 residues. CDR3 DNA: TGTTCCAGCAGCTGGGACAGGACCTATGGCTACACCTTC. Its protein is CSSSWDRTYGYTF.

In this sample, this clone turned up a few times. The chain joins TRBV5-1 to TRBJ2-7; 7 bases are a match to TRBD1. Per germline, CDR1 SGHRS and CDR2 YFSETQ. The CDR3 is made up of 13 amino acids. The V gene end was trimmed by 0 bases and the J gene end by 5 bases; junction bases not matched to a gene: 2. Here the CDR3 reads CASSLVGGDEQYF. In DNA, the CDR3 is TGCGCCAGCAGCTTGGTAGGGGGCGACGAGCAGTACTTC.

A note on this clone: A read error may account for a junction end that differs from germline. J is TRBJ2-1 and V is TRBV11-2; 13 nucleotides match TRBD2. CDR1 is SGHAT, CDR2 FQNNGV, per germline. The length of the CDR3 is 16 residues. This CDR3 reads CASSSPGLAGDKEQFF. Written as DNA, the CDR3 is TGTGCCAGCAGCTCACCTGGACTAGCGGGAGACAAAGAGCAGTTCTTC.

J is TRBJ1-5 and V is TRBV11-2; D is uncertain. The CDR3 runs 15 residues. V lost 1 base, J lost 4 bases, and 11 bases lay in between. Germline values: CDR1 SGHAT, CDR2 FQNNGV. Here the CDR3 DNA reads TGTGCCAGCAGCTTAGCTCCTCCCGGGAATCAGCCCCAGCATTTT. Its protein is CASSLAPPGNQPQHF.

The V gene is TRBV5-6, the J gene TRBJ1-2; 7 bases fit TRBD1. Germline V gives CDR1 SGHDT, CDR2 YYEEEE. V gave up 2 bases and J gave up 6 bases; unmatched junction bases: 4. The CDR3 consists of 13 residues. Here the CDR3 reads CASSLQTGNGYTF. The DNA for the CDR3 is TGTGCCAGCAGCTTACAGACAGGGAATGGCTACACCTTC.

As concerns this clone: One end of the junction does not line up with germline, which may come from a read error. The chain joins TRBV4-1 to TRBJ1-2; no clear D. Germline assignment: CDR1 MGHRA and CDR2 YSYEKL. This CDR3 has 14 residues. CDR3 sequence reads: CASSQGQLNYGYTF. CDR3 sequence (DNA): TGCGCCAGCAGCCAAGGTCAGCTTAACTATGGTTACACCTTC.

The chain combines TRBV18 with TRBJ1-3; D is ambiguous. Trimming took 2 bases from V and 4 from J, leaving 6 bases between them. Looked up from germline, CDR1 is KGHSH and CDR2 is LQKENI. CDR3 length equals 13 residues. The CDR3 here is CASSPGPGNTIYF. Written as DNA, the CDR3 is TGTGCCAGCTCACCAGGGCCAGGAAACACCATATATTTT.

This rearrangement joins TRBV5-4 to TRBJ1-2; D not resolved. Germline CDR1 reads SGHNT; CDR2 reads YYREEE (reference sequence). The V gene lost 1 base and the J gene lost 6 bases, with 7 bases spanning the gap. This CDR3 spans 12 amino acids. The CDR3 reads CASSLNGNGYTF. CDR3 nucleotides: TGTGCCAGCAGCTTGAACGGGAATGGCTACACCTTC.

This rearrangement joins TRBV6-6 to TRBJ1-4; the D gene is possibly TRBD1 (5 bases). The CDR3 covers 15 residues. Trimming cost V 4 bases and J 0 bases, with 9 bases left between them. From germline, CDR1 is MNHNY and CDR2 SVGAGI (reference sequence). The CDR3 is CASSSAGPTNEKLFF. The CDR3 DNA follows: TGTGCCAGCAGTTCCGCGGGACCAACTAATGAAAAACTGTTTTTT.

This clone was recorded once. The CDR3 DNA sequence: TGTGCCAGCAGCTCTCGGGACACCATCTCCTACGAGCAGTACTTC. The encoded protein is CASSSRDTISYEQYF. This chain connects TRBV5-5 to TRBJ2-7; D might be TRBD1 (6 bases). V was clipped by 3 bases and J by 0 bases, with 13 bases between them. The CDR3 is made up of 15 amino acids. Germline lookup yields CDR1 SGHKS and CDR2 YYEKEE (reference sequence).

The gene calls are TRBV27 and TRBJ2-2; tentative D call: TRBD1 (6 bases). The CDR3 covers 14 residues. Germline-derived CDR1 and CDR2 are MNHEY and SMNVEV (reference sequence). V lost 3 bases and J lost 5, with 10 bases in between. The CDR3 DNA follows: TGTGCCAGCAGTTTCAGGGGTGGGACCGGGGAGCTGTTTTTT. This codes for CASSFRGGTGELFF.

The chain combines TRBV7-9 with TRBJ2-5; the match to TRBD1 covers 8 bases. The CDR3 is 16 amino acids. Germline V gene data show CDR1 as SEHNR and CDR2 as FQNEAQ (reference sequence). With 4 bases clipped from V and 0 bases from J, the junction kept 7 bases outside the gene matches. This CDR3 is CASSYDRGWDQETQYF. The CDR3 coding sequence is TGTGCCAGCAGCTACGACAGGGGTTGGGACCAAGAGACCCAGTACTTC.

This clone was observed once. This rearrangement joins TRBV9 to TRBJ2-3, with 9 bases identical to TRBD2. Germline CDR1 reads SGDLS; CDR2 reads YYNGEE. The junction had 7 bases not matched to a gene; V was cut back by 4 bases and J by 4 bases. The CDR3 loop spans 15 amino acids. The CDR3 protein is CASSPSSGKADTQYF. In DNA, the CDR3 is TGTGCCAGCAGCCCTTCTAGCGGGAAGGCAGATACGCAGTATTTT.

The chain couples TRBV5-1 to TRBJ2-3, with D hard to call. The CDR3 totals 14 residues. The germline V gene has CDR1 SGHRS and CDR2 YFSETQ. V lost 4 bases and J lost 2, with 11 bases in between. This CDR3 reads CASSPGSPTDTQYF. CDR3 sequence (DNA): TGCGCCAGCAGCCCCGGGTCGCCCACAGATACGCAGTATTTT.

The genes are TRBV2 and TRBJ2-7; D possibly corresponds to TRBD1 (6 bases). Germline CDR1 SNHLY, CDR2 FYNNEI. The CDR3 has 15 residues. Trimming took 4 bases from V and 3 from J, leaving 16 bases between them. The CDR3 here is CASSGGPPGSYEQYF. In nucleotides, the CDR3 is TGTGCCAGCAGTGGGGGGCCCCCGGGGAGCTACGAGCAGTACTTC. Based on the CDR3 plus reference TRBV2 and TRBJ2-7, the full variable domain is EPEVTQTPSHQVTQMGQEVILRCVPISNHLYFYWYRQILGQKVEFLVSFYNNEISEKSEIFDDQFSVERPDGSNFTLKIRSTKLEDSAMYFCASSGGPPGSYEQYFGPGTRLTVT.

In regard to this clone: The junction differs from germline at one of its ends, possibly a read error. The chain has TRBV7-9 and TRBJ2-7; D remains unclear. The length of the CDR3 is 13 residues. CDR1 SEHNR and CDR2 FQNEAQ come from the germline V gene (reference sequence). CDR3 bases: TGTTCCAGCAGCCCACCAGGTTCAGGCGAGCAGTACTTC. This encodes CSSSPPGSGEQYF.

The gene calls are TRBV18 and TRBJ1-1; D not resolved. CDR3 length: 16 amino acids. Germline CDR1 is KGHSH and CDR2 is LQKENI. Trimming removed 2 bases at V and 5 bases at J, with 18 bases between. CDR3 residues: CASSPLRRALGTEAFF. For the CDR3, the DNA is TGTGCCAGCTCACCATTGCGGAGGGCTCTTGGGACTGAAGCTTTCTTT.